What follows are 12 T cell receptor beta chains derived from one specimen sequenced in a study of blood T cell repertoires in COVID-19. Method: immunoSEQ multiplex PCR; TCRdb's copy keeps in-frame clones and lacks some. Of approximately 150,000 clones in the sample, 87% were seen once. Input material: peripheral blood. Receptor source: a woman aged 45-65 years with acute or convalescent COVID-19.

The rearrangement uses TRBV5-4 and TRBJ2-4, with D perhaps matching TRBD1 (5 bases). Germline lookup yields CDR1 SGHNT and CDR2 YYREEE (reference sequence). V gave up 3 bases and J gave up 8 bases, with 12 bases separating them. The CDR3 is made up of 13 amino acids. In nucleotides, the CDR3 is TGTGCCAGCAGCTCAAGGCCCAGGGACATTCAGTACTTC. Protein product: CASSSRPRDIQYF. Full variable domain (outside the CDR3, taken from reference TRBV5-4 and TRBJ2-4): ETGVTQSPTHLIKTRGQQVTLRCSSQSGHNTVSWYQQALGQGPQFIFQYYREEENGRGNFPPRFSGLQFPNYSSELNVNALELDDSALYLCASSSRPRDIQYFGAGTRLSVL.

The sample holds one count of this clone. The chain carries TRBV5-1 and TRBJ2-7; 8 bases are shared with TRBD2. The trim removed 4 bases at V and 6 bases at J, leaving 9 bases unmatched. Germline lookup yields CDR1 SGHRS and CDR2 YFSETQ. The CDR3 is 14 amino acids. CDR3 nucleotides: TGCGCCAGCAGCGATTCGGGAGGGCCTGGCGAGCAGTACTTC. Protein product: CASSDSGGPGEQYF.

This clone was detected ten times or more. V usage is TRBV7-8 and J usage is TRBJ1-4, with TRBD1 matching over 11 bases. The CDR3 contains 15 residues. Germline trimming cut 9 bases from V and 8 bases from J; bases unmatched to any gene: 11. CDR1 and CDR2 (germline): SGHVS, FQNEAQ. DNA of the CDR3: TGTGCCAGTACCCTATCGGGGACAGGGGGAGAAAAACTGTTTTTT. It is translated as CASTLSGTGGEKLFF.

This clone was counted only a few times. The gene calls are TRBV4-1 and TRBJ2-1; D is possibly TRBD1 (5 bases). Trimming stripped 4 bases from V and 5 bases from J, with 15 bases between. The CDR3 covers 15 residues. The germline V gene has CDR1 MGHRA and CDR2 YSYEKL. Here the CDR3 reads CASSLSRTLHNEQFF. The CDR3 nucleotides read TGCGCCAGCAGCCTCTCTCGGACACTTCACAATGAGCAGTTCTTC.

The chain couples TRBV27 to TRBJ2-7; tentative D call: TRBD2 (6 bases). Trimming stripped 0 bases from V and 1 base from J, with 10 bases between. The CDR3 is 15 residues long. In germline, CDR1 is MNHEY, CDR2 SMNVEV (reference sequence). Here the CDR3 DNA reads TGTGCCAGCAGTTTATCGCCTCGGGGGTCCTACGAGCAGTACTTC. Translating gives CASSLSPRGSYEQYF.

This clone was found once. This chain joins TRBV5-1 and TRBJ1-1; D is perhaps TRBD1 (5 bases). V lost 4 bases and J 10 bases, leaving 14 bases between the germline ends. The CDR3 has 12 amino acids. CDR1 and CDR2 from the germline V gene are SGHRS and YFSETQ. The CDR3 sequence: CASSLGTSGAFF. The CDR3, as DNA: TGCGCCAGCAGCCTCGGGACTTCCGGAGCTTTCTTT.

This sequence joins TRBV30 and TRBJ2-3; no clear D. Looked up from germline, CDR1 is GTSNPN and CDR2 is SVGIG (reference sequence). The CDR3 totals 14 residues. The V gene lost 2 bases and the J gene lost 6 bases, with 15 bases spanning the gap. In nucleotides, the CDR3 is TGTGCCTGGAGTCCGTCAAGTTGGGCGGATACGCAGTATTTT. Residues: CAWSPSSWADTQYF.

This CDR3 is CAFRRDIRNTIYF. The CDR3 DNA follows: TGTGCCTTCCGCCGGGACATAAGGAACACCATATATTTT. The rearrangement uses TRBV30 and TRBJ1-3, with a weak D call TRBD1 (6 bases). CDR3 length equals 13 residues. V shed 7 bases and J shed 7 bases, with 17 bases lying between them. Germline values: CDR1 GTSNPN, CDR2 SVGIG (reference sequence).

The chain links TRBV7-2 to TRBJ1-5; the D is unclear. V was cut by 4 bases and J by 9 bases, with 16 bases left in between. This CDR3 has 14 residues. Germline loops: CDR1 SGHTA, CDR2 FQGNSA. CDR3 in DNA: TGTGCCAGCAGCTCCCCCGGAGGAGGAATGCCCCAGCATTTT. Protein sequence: CASSSPGGGMPQHF.

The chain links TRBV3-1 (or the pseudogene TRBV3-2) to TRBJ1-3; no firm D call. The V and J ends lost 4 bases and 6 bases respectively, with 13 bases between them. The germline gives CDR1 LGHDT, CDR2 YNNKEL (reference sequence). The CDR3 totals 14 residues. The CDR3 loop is CASSLGDPPNTIYF. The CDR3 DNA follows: TGTGCCAGCAGCCTCGGAGATCCGCCAAACACCATATATTTT.

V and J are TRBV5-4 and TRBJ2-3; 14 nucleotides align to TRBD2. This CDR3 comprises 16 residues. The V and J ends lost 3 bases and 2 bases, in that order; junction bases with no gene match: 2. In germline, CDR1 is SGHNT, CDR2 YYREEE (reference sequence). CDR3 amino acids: CASSWGLAGATDTQYF. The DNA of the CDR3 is TGTGCCAGCAGCTGGGGACTAGCGGGAGCCACAGATACGCAGTATTTT.

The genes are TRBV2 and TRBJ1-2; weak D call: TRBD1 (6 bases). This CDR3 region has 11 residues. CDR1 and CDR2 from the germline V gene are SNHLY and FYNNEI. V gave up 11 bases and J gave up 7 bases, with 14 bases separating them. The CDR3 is CAGSAGAGYTF. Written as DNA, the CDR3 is TGTGCCGGTTCTGCGGGGGCTGGCTACACCTTC.